This TCR beta chain was identified in a study of blood T cell repertoires in COVID-19 (dated by TCRdb to 2020 to 2022). About the study as a whole: The collaborator samples originated in the United States, Italy and Spain and spanned the acute and convalescent phases of COVID-19. The material from the prospective study consisted of cDNA or gDNA derived from T cells, B-cell-depleted T cells, or PBMCs. Subjects who had been exposed to COVID-19, were actively infected with it, or had recovered from it provided the deeply sampled blood TCRbeta repertoires that made up the dataset. A freely available public database, intended as a resource for researchers studying the immune response to SARS-CoV-2, is where the repertoires were released. Samples came from the ongoing ImmuneRACE study (first 160 participants) plus 1,254 subjects from 6 global collaborators. Nearly every sample came with metadata listing a de-identified subject ID, COVID-19 status, age in years and sex. Where HLA class I and class II types were available, the types were taken from metadata supplied by the sample provider, not from assay-based typing. Paper-wide results and their limitations: The quantity of clinical and demographic metadata differed by source and by participant and was supplied without curation.

The immunoSEQ Assay, a bias-controlled multiplex PCR, was used to amplify TCRbeta CDR3 regions from genomic DNA. Processing in the source paper ran as follows. The number of nucleated cells in each sample was estimated from the amplification of reference gene primers within the assay. To quantify the absolute abundance of each unique TCRbeta CDR3 rearrangement, sequence reads were collapsed and filtered. For each sample, productive Simpson clonality was calculated as the square root of Simpson's diversity index across productive rearrangements. Here the immuneACCESS table is served through TCRdb, limited to in-frame sequences with V and J called. Missing clones are a known gap in these copies; in checked studies unresolved V genes cover under half, and the rest lacks a known reason. V, J and clone size are taken as reported in that table, and D and trimming were inferred from the DNA itself. The sample table shows about 210,000 clones, and roughly 81% are seen once. Jointly, the top ten make up 6.5% to 9% of the sample.

This clone occurred a few times. This receptor's antigen is unknown. No quality values exist for individual bases; no much larger clone is one base distant. Each collaborating institution followed its own protocols to collect whole blood in K2EDTA tubes. Collaborator samples were shipped for TCRbeta analysis as frozen whole blood, isolated PBMCs, or DNA extracted from either sample type. V is pared back by 4 bases and J by 2 bases, with 11 bases lying between the germline termini. Via the germline V gene, CDR1 is MGHRA and CDR2 YSYEKL. The CDR3 numbers 15 residues from cysteine through phenylalanine. Only the CDR3 region is kept as DNA, spanning 45 bases read in frame from base 1.

Recombination linked TRBV4-1 to TRBJ2-2, with no confident D gene call. The sample was peripheral blood. The receptor was derived from a woman between 50 and 59 years old with active or convalescent COVID-19. The DNA sequence follows: TGCGCCAGCAGCCTTAGTCCTGTTAACACCGGGGAGCTGTTTTTT. This encodes CASSLSPVNTGELFF.